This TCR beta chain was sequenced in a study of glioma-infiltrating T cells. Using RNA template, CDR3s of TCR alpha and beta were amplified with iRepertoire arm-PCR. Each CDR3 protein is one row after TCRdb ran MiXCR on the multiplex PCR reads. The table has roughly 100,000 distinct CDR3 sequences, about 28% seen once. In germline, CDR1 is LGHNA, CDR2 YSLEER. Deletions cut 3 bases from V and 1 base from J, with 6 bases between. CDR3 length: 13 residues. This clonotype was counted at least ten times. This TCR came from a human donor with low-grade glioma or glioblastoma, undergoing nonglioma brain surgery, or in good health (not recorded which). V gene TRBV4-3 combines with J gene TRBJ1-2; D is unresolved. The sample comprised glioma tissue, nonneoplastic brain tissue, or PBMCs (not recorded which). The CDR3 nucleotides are TGCGCCAGCAGCCAGGCTAATAACTATGGCTACACCTTC. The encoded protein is CASSQANNYGYTF.